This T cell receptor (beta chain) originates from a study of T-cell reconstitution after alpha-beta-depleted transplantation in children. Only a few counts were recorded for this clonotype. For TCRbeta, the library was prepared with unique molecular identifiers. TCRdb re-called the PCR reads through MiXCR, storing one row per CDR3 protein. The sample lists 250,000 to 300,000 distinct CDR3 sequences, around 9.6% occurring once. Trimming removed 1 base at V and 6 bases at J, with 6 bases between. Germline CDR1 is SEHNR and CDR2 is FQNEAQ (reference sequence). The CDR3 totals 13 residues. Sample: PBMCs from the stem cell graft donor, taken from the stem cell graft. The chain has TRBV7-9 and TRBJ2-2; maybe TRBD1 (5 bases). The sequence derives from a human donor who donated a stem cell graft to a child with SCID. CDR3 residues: CASSLGGSGELFF. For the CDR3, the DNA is TGTGCCAGCAGCTTAGGGGGCTCCGGGGAGCTGTTTTTT.